This passage covers 22 T cell receptor beta chains from one sample sequenced in a study of T cells after yellow fever vaccination. TCRdb re-called the 5' RACE reads through MiXCR, storing one row per CDR3 protein. The sample contains about 340,000 distinct CDR3 sequences, 4% of which appear only once. The sequences come from PBMCs, collected 5 days after the yellow fever booster vaccination. These receptors all stem from a man aged 18 to 29 who received the YFV17D yellow fever vaccine.

In this sample, this clonotype turned up a few times. The chain carries TRBV9 and TRBJ2-1, with 11 bases aligning to TRBD2. V lost 0 bases to trimming and J lost 6 bases; unmatched junction nucleotides: 2. CDR3 length: 15 amino acids. Germline-derived CDR1 and CDR2 are SGDLS and YYNGEE. The CDR3 DNA follows: TGTGCCAGCAGCGTAGTAGCGGGGGGGAGCAATGAGCAGTTCTTC. Residues: CASSVVAGGSNEQFF.

This clonotype was counted a few times. The V gene is TRBV30, the J gene TRBJ2-7; D is uncertain. V was pared by 0 bases and J by 4 bases, with 13 bases between. The CDR3 has 14 residues. Germline V gives CDR1 GTSNPN, CDR2 SVGIG (reference sequence). CDR3 sequence (DNA): TGTGCCTGGAGTGTCGTGGGTCCCGCGTACGAGCAGTACTTC. Translated, it gives CAWSVVGPAYEQYF.

The table lists this clonotype with many counts. The chain is built from TRBV7-2 and TRBJ2-3, with 8 bases aligning to TRBD2. Trimming removed 3 bases from V and 5 bases from J; junction bases left unmatched: 1. The CDR3 has 13 residues. Germline V gene lookup returns CDR1 SGHTA and CDR2 FQGNSA. The CDR3 is CASSFSGGDTQYF. The CDR3 region has the DNA TGTGCCAGCAGCTTCAGCGGGGGAGATACGCAGTATTTT.

This clonotype was seen at least ten times. The chain employs TRBV15 and TRBJ1-2, with 8 bases matching TRBD1. This CDR3 region has 14 residues. V shed 3 bases, J shed 6 bases, and the junction held 6 bases outside the gene matches. Per germline, CDR1 LNHNV and CDR2 YYDKDF (reference sequence). The CDR3 DNA sequence: TGTGCCACCAGCAGCCGCAGGGGGCCGAATGGCTACACCTTC. Translated: CATSSRRGPNGYTF.

This clonotype was detected only a few times. The J gene is TRBJ1-5, the V gene TRBV5-8; 7 bases match TRBD1. The CDR3 totals 16 residues. The germline gives CDR1 SGHTS, CDR2 YDEGEE. J was trimmed by 1 base and V by 4 bases; bases with no gene match: 8. CDR3 DNA sequence: TGTGCCAGCAGCCGAGACAGGGATGGGAGCAATCAGCCCCAGCATTTT. It encodes CASSRDRDGSNQPQHF. The complete variable domain, with remaining parts taken from reference TRBV5-8 and TRBJ1-5, reads EAGVTQSPTHLIKTRGQQATLRCSPISGHTSVYWYQQALGLGLQFLLWYDEGEERNRGNFPPRFSGRQFPNYSSELNVNALELEDSALYLCASSRDRDGSNQPQHFGDGTRLSIL.

Many counts were recorded for this clonotype. V usage is TRBV20-1 and J usage is TRBJ2-3; D gene unclear. Trimming took 0 bases from V and 5 from J, leaving 21 bases between them. Germline-derived CDR1 and CDR2 are DFQATT and SNEGSKA (reference sequence). This CDR3 has 17 residues. CDR3 sequence (DNA): TGCAGTGCTAGAGATCCCGGCAGGCCATCTCCTGGAGATACGCAGTATTTT. Its protein is CSARDPGRPSPGDTQYF.

This clonotype was found many times. This chain joins TRBV12-3 or TRBV12-4 and TRBJ2-3; TRBD2 aligns across 8 bases. After removal of 2 bases from V and 4 bases from J, the junction contained 5 bases not matched to a gene. The CDR3 spans 15 residues. DNA of the CDR3: TGTGCCAGCAGTTTACGGGGGGGCCTAGCAGATACGCAGTATTTT. Encoded protein: CASSLRGGLADTQYF.

The V gene is TRBV5-1, the J gene TRBJ1-2, with 9 bases identical to TRBD1. J gave up 8 bases and V 7 bases, and 9 bases lay outside the gene matches. Germline-derived CDR1 and CDR2 are SGHRS and YFSETQ. This CDR3 is built from 13 residues. The CDR3 nucleotides read TGCGCCAGCCGGGACAGGGCGATGGGAGGCTACACCTTC. Its translation is CASRDRAMGGYTF.

V is TRBV12-3 or TRBV12-4 and J is TRBJ2-3; the D gene is possibly TRBD2 (6 bases). V gave up 3 bases and J gave up 2 bases, with 9 bases separating them. The CDR3 runs to 14 residues. The CDR3 protein is CASSFAGTTDTQYF. CDR3 DNA sequence: TGTGCCAGCAGTTTTGCGGGGACCACAGATACGCAGTATTTT.

The rearrangement links TRBV20-1 to TRBJ2-1; the match to TRBD2 covers 12 bases. The length of the CDR3 is 14 residues. Germline CDR1 DFQATT, CDR2 SNEGSKA (reference sequence). V shed 5 bases, J shed 6 bases, and the junction held 5 bases outside the gene matches. The CDR3 loop is CSAFLAGGPNEQFF. The CDR3 region has the DNA TGCAGTGCTTTTCTAGCGGGGGGGCCCAATGAGCAGTTCTTC.

This clonotype was seen only a few times. The chain uses TRBV6-5 and TRBJ2-1; the D is unclear. Per the germline V gene, CDR1 is MNHEY and CDR2 is SVGAGI. This CDR3 comprises 14 residues. V was cut by 6 bases and J by 4 bases, with 13 bases left in between. This CDR3 reads CASRADKFYNEQFF. CDR3 DNA sequence: TGTGCCAGCAGAGCCGACAAGTTTTACAATGAGCAGTTCTTC.

This clonotype was detected many times. J is TRBJ2-2 and V is TRBV6-2 or TRBV6-3; 10 positions match TRBD2. The CDR3 contains 23 residues. V shed 2 bases and J 2 bases; nucleotides not matched to a gene: 23. Germline CDR1 is MNHEY and CDR2 is SVGEGT. CDR3 protein: CASSYGILVWSGGAPENTGELFF. In nucleotides, the CDR3 is TGTGCCAGCAGTTACGGTATCTTGGTGTGGAGCGGGGGGGCTCCCGAAAACACCGGGGAGCTGTTTTTT.

This clonotype has ten or more counts. The chain joins TRBV5-4 to TRBJ2-5; 11 positions match TRBD1. CDR1 and CDR2 (germline): SGHNT, YYREEE (reference sequence). Germline trimming cut 4 bases from V and 5 bases from J; bases unmatched to any gene: 10. The CDR3 runs 16 residues. CDR3 residues: CASSGRTGGLRETQYF. CDR3 bases: TGTGCCAGCAGCGGACGGACAGGGGGCCTTCGGGAGACCCAGTACTTC. Together with reference TRBV5-4 and TRBJ2-5, the CDR3 gives the full variable domain: ETGVTQSPTHLIKTRGQQVTLRCSSQSGHNTVSWYQQALGQGPQFIFQYYREEENGRGNFPPRFSGLQFPNYSSELNVNALELDDSALYLCASSGRTGGLRETQYFGPGTRLLVL.

The V and J genes are TRBV4-1 and TRBJ2-3, with 8 bases identical to TRBD2. Germline lookup yields CDR1 MGHRA and CDR2 YSYEKL. This CDR3 spans 15 amino acids. With V trimmed by 2 bases and J by 3 bases, 4 bases remained unmatched. CDR3: CASSQLAGKTDTQYF. CDR3 bases: TGCGCCAGCAGCCAACTAGCGGGTAAGACAGATACGCAGTATTTT.

This clonotype was seen repeatedly, ten times or more. The chain links TRBV6-5 to TRBJ1-6, with 8 bases matching TRBD1. There are 13 residues in the CDR3. Looked up from germline, CDR1 is MNHEY and CDR2 is SVGAGI. Losses at the gene ends were 11 bases for V and 5 bases for J; bases not matched to a gene: 5. The CDR3: CAVTDRDNSPLHF. CDR3 bases: TGTGCCGTAACGGACAGGGATAATTCACCCCTCCACTTT.

Concerning this clonotype itself: The conserved final phenylalanine or tryptophan is absent from the CDR3, which likely points to a read error. This chain uses TRBV30 with TRBJ1-2, with TRBD1 matching 9 bases. The germline V gene encodes CDR1 GTSNPN and CDR2 SVGIG (reference sequence). The CDR3 sequence is 13 residues long. The J segment lost 4 bases and the V segment lost 4 bases, leaving 4 bases of the junction unmatched. The CDR3 DNA follows: TGTGCCTGGACTCCGGGACAGGGCTATGGCTACACCTTA. Translated, it gives CAWTPGQGYGYTL.

The J gene is TRBJ2-6, the V gene TRBV4-3; D is unresolved. Deletions cut 0 bases from V and 0 bases from J, with 15 bases between. This CDR3 has 19 residues. CDR1 LGHNA and CDR2 YSLEER come from the germline V gene. CDR3 nucleotides: TGCGCCAGCAGCCAAGAGGGAACCGATAACCTCTCTGGGGCCAACGTCCTGACTTTC. This gives the protein CASSQEGTDNLSGANVLTF.

This chain joins TRBV28 and TRBJ2-1; TRBD1 aligns across 8 bases. The germline gives CDR1 MDHEN, CDR2 SYDVKM. Trimming at V came to 6 bases and at J to 7 bases, leaving 8 bases not matched to a gene. This CDR3 is built from 14 residues. The CDR3: CASRPRTGTNEQFF. The CDR3, as DNA: TGTGCCAGCAGACCTCGGACAGGGACGAATGAGCAGTTCTTC.

Ten or more counts support this clonotype. The V and J genes are TRBV5-6 and TRBJ2-7; D not certain. V lost 4 bases to trimming and J lost 4 bases, with 12 bases between them. CDR1 SGHDT and CDR2 YYEEEE come from the germline V gene. The CDR3 covers 13 residues. CDR3 residues: CASSLMDQYEQYV. Here the CDR3 DNA reads TGTGCCAGCAGCCTTATGGACCAGTACGAGCAGTACGTC.

The chain combines TRBV7-2 with TRBJ2-1, with D possibly being TRBD1 or TRBD2 (6 bases each). Germline V gene lookup returns CDR1 SGHTA and CDR2 FQGNSA. The CDR3 loop spans 14 amino acids. Trimming took off 4 bases at V and 8 bases at J, with 15 bases between the two ends. This CDR3 is CASSSHPGGDEQFF. In DNA form, the CDR3 reads TGTGCCAGCAGCTCACACCCCGGGGGCGATGAGCAGTTCTTC. Looking up the rest from reference TRBV7-2 and TRBJ2-1 gives the full variable domain: GAGVSQSPSNKVTEKGKDVELRCDPISGHTALYWYRQSLGQGLEFLIYFQGNSAPDKSGLPSDRFSAERTGGSVSTLTIQRTQQEDSAVYLCASSSHPGGDEQFFGPGTRLTVL.

J is TRBJ1-5 and V is TRBV7-2; 7 nucleotides line up with TRBD1. After removal of 6 bases from V and 5 bases from J, the junction contained 7 bases not matched to a gene. The germline V gene encodes CDR1 SGHTA and CDR2 FQGNSA. The CDR3 has 14 amino acids. The CDR3 nucleotides are TGTGCCAGCAGACAAAATCAGGGGGATCAGCCCCAGCATTTT. This encodes CASRQNQGDQPQHF.

The chain joins TRBV29-1 to TRBJ2-2; 10 positions agree with TRBD1. Trimming removed 4 bases from V and 4 bases from J; junction bases left unmatched: 0. The CDR3 length is 13 residues. In germline, CDR1 is SQVTM, CDR2 ANQGSEA. CDR3 region: CSVGTGGTGELFF. DNA of the CDR3: TGCAGCGTTGGGACAGGGGGCACCGGGGAGCTGTTTTTT.